The present T cell receptor beta chain was sequenced within a study of cytotoxic CD8 clonotypes in ibrutinib-treated CLL (dated by TCRdb to the early 2020s). Turning to the overall study: The cohort was composed of ten to eleven relapsed/refractory and about 15 treatment-naive patients; IGHV unmutated status was identified in 17 patients. Samples averaged roughly 280,000 productive templates and approximately 100,000 productive rearrangements. Cryopreserved peripheral blood mononuclear cells were collected before treatment, at response, and at either disease progression or sustained remission. Samples at response were collected after a median of about 11 months of treatment, with a range of roughly 6 to 36 months. Longitudinal samples were available for 26 of the 86 trial participants. Every remission and progressive disease sample was obtained while ibrutinib was still being received by the patients. Responses were partial in around 25 patients and complete in 2; after median approximately 69 months follow-up, about 14 stayed in remission and about twelve progressed. Overall study results and their limits: Public clonotypes were rare and either contracted or stayed stable during treatment, and the rise in clonality at ibrutinib response reflected the expansion of private clonotypes. Sampling times were not matched between sustained-remission and progressing patients, and lymph node repertoires were not studied. Baseline clonality exceeded that of age-matched healthy donors and correlated strongly with circulating CD8+ T-cell counts. Clonality increased at ibrutinib response, stayed stable in sustained remission, and fell back toward baseline at progression.

This clone occurred once. The antigen it binds to is not known. Base-call qualities are not available, and no considerably larger clone is one nucleotide away. The goal of deep resolution MiSeq sequencing was a depth between 1 in 1 million and 1 in 200,000 T cells, and coverage averaged 10x per clonotype. The immunoSEQ hsTCRB Kit was used to generate the TCR beta libraries. The original methods were these. The data were analyzed with ImmunoSEQ Analyzer and ImmunoSEQ Data Assistant, and V, D and J gene assignments followed IMGT definitions. Clonality, which ranges from 0 to 1, was calculated as one minus the normalized Shannon entropy of productive rearrangement frequencies. Only overrepresented clonotypes making up at least 0.05% of each patient's repertoire were included in the public clonotype analysis. Some 13 age-matched healthy donor repertoires from immuneACCESS served as clonality controls. This immuneACCESS table, as held by TCRdb, lists in-frame sequences with V and J called but not all clones. Of the missing ones, under half trace to an unresolved V gene in checked studies; the others have no known cause. Clone size and V and J calls were adopted from that table, with D and trimming inferred from the DNA. In this sample the table shows hundreds of thousands of clones, roughly 70% of which occur a single time. The ten largest clonotypes hold about 5.9% of the sample.

For TCR beta library preparation, 1.5 to 2 micrograms of genomic DNA was extracted from cryopreserved PBMCs. High-throughput TCR beta sequencing was performed on longitudinal blood samples from CLL patients receiving ibrutinib monotherapy. Patients were enrolled in a phase 2 open-label single-center ibrutinib monotherapy trial. The sample here was PBMCs, taken after 36 months of ibrutinib treatment. The sequence was obtained from a human donor with chronic lymphocytic leukemia.

The bases read TGTGCCAGCAGCCCCTCTAGCGGGAGTAGCCATGAGCAGTTCTTC. Protein translation: CASSPSSGSSHEQFF. The chain couples TRBV9 to TRBJ2-1, with 10 junctional bases fitting TRBD2. Counted from cysteine to phenylalanine, this CDR3 has 15 amino acids. Left in the record is the CDR3 DNA by itself, 45 bases read in frame from the first base. At the junction V is shortened by 4 bases and J by 8 bases; bases outside the gene matches: 9. Reading the germline V gene gives CDR1 SGDLS and CDR2 YYNGEE.